These 8 T cell receptor beta chains share one sample of origin, sequenced in a study of CD8 T cells in ankylosing spondylitis. TCRdb processed the 5' RACE reads anew with MiXCR; each CDR3 protein has one entry. The sample yields about 240,000 distinct CDR3 sequences, around 25% seen once. The sequenced sample consisted of blood, either unsorted or a sorted T cell fraction (not recorded which). The source is a male donor with ankylosing spondylitis or in good health (not recorded which).

The chain has TRBV12-3 or TRBV12-4 and TRBJ2-7; D unclear. CDR3 size: 15 residues. Trimming left V 2 bases short and J 0 bases short, with 11 bases between. CDR3 nucleotide sequence: TGTGCCAGCAGTTTAAACATCTTAAGCTCCTACGAGCAGTACTTC. This translates into CASSLNILSSYEQYF.

Ten or more counts support this clonotype. The gene calls are TRBV4-1 and TRBJ2-5, with TRBD2 identical over 9 bases. The CDR3 covers 17 residues. Germline-derived CDR1 and CDR2 are MGHRA and YSYEKL. V lost 1 base, J lost 2 bases, and 8 bases stayed unmatched. The CDR3 bases are TGCGCCAGCAGCCAAGGGGTAGTAGCGGGAGATCAAGAGACCCAGTACTTC. It specifies CASSQGVVAGDQETQYF.

Here the CDR3 reads CASSPTLGQGARYEQYF. DNA of the CDR3: TGTGCCAGCAGTCCCACACTTGGACAGGGGGCTAGGTACGAGCAGTACTTC. The chain employs TRBV12-3 or TRBV12-4 and TRBJ2-7; 11 bases are shared with TRBD1. Losses at the gene ends were 5 bases for V and 4 bases for J; bases not matched to a gene: 13. The CDR3 has 17 amino acids.

This clonotype was found many times. This chain links TRBV29-1 with TRBJ2-6; 12 bases match TRBD1. The length of the CDR3 is 16 residues. V lost 7 bases to trimming and J lost 4 bases; unmatched junction nucleotides: 8. Germline-derived CDR1 and CDR2 are SQVTM and ANQGSEA. The CDR3 nucleotides are TGCAGCGGTGGGACAGGGGGCGCGGGCGGGGCCAACGTCCTGACTTTC. Protein: CSGGTGGAGGANVLTF.

This clonotype has at least ten counts. CDR3: CASSLPGWAGELFF. The CDR3 coding sequence is TGTGCCAGCAGTTTACCGGGGTGGGCCGGGGAGCTGTTTTTT. The rearrangement joins TRBV12-3 or TRBV12-4 to TRBJ2-2; a possible D gene is TRBD2 (5 bases). V lost 2 bases to trimming and J lost 6 bases, with 10 bases between them. This CDR3 is 14 amino acids long.

This clonotype came up a few times. The V and J genes are TRBV20-1 and TRBJ2-5; 13 bases match TRBD2. V shed 1 base, J shed 3 bases, and the junction held 2 bases outside the gene matches. Germline-derived CDR1 and CDR2 are DFQATT and SNEGSKA (reference sequence). CDR3 length: 15 residues. The CDR3 sequence: CSARGTSGGEETQYF. CDR3 bases: TGCAGTGCTAGAGGGACTAGCGGGGGAGAAGAGACCCAGTACTTC.

This sequence joins TRBV20-1 and TRBJ2-7; either TRBD1 or TRBD2 may fit D (5 bases each). The CDR3 is 12 residues long. The V gene lost 5 bases and the J gene lost 2 bases, with 10 bases spanning the gap. Germline V gives CDR1 DFQATT, CDR2 SNEGSKA (reference sequence). The CDR3 DNA follows: TGCAGTGCTTCTCGGGGACCCTACGAGCAGTACTTC. Its protein product is CSASRGPYEQYF.

The chain is built from TRBV30 and TRBJ2-7; D uncertain. Per germline, CDR1 GTSNPN and CDR2 SVGIG (reference sequence). The CDR3 length is 12 residues. V lost 2 bases and J lost 1, with 6 bases in between. In DNA form, the CDR3 reads TGTGCCTGGAGTTCGAATTCCTACGAGCAGTACTTC. Protein sequence: CAWSSNSYEQYF.